These 24 T cell receptor beta chains were all obtained from the same sample, sequenced in a study of blood T cell repertoires in COVID-19. Sequencing was performed with immunoSEQ multiplex PCR; in TCRdb, only in-frame clones are kept and a portion is missing. The sample has under 85,000 clones, approximately 89% seen once; the top ten hold less than 15%. Sequenced sample: peripheral blood. These receptors all stem from a man in his 70s with active or convalescent COVID-19.

The J gene is TRBJ2-2, the V gene TRBV4-3; 9 nucleotides match TRBD2. The CDR3 loop spans 18 amino acids. The germline gives CDR1 LGHNA, CDR2 YSLEER. With V trimmed by 0 bases and J by 4 bases, 9 bases remained unmatched. In DNA, the CDR3 is TGCGCCAGCAGCCAAGACCCTTTAGCGGGGGTGTCCACCGGGGAGCTGTTTTTT. Translating gives CASSQDPLAGVSTGELFF.

V and J are TRBV7-6 and TRBJ1-5; TRBD1 aligns across 9 bases. V shed 2 bases, J shed 5 bases, and the junction held 7 bases outside the gene matches. The CDR3 totals 16 residues. The germline gives CDR1 SGHVS, CDR2 FNYEAQ. CDR3 region: CASSLLPGQGHQPQHF. Written as DNA, the CDR3 is TGTGCCAGCAGCTTATTGCCGGGACAGGGACATCAGCCCCAGCATTTT.

This clone was detected only once. The chain carries TRBV6-4 and TRBJ2-1; 12 bases align to TRBD1. In germline, CDR1 is MRHNA, CDR2 SNTAGT. The CDR3 is 14 amino acids. J gave up 8 bases and V 5 bases, and 4 bases lay outside the gene matches. DNA of the CDR3: TGTGCCAGCAGTAGGGACAGGGGGCGGGATGAGCAGTTCTTC. It codes for CASSRDRGRDEQFF.

The CDR3 spells CASSASGGNYNEQFF. CDR3 bases: TGTGCCAGCAGCGCCAGCGGGGGAAACTACAATGAGCAGTTCTTC. This chain uses TRBV9 with TRBJ2-1, with TRBD2 identical over 8 bases. V dropped 3 bases and J dropped 3; count of bases not matched to a gene: 5. Per the germline V gene, CDR1 is SGDLS and CDR2 is YYNGEE. This CDR3 is built from 15 residues. The whole variable domain, remainder taken from reference TRBV9 and TRBJ2-1, is DSGVTQTPKHLITATGQRVTLRCSPRSGDLSVYWYQQSLDQGLQFLIQYYNGEERAKGNILERFSAQQFPDLHSELNLSSLELGDSALYFCASSASGGNYNEQFFGPGTRLTVL.

This clone has more than one count but fewer than ten. This CDR3 reads CATSDLTGLNTGELFF. The DNA of the CDR3 is TGTGCCACCAGTGATCTGACAGGGCTGAACACCGGGGAGCTGTTTTTT. J is TRBJ2-2 and V is TRBV24-1; 7 bases map to TRBD1. J gave up 1 base and V 3 bases, and 4 bases lay outside the gene matches. Per germline, CDR1 KGHDR and CDR2 SFDVKD. The CDR3 runs 16 residues.

The V call is TRBV4-1, the J call TRBJ2-5; TRBD2 is a possible D gene (6 bases). The germline V gene encodes CDR1 MGHRA and CDR2 YSYEKL. The CDR3 length is 17 residues. V lost 5 bases and J lost 4, with 23 bases in between. DNA of the CDR3: TGCGCCAGCAGCAAAAGGGGCCCGGGGGACCAAGTAGAGACCCAGTACTTC. It encodes CASSKRGPGDQVETQYF.

In nucleotides, the CDR3 is TGTGCCAGTAGCCCTACCCCTACAGGTGTATATAGCAATCAGCCCCAGCATTTT. This encodes CASSPTPTGVYSNQPQHF. The chain recombines TRBV19 with TRBJ1-5; D perhaps matches TRBD1 (5 bases). The germline V gene encodes CDR1 LNHDA and CDR2 SQIVND (reference sequence). There are 18 residues in the CDR3. Trimming removed 6 bases from V and 0 bases from J, with 21 bases in between.

V is TRBV11-2 and J is TRBJ1-2; perhaps TRBD1 as D (6 bases). The CDR3 consists of 14 residues. Germline CDR1 is SGHAT and CDR2 is FQNNGV. Trimming removed 2 bases from V and 5 bases from J, with 12 bases in between. The CDR3 DNA is TGTGCCAGCAGCTTAAGTACAGGGTATTATGGCTACACCTTC. Protein sequence: CASSLSTGYYGYTF.

CDR3 loop: CASSKGREGFGNTIYF. For the CDR3, the DNA is TGTGCCAGCAGCAAAGGCAGGGAGGGATTTGGAAACACCATATATTTT. The chain employs TRBV21-1 and TRBJ1-3. TRBV21-1 is tagged as a pseudogene. This CDR3 comprises 16 residues.

The CDR3 nucleotides read TGTGCCAGCAGCTTATTGCCGGGACAGGGGGCGCAGCAGTTCTTC. Amino acid sequence: CASSLLPGQGAQQFF. V gene TRBV7-3 combines with J gene TRBJ2-1, with 12 bases identical to TRBD1. V trimming: 2 bases; J trimming: 11 bases; junction bases outside the gene matches: 7. The germline gives CDR1 SGHTA, CDR2 FQGTGA. The CDR3 runs 15 residues. The complete variable domain, with remaining parts taken from reference TRBV7-3 and TRBJ2-1, reads GAGVSQTPSNKVTEKGKYVELRCDPISGHTALYWYRQSLGQGPEFLIYFQGTGAADDSGLPNDRFFAVRPEGSVSTLKIQRTERGDSAVYLCASSLLPGQGAQQFFGPGTRLTVL.

The chain recombines TRBV24-1 with TRBJ1-2; D possibly corresponds to TRBD1 (6 bases). CDR1 and CDR2 from the germline V gene are KGHDR and SFDVKD. The CDR3 sequence is 17 residues long. V lost 5 bases and J lost 4, with 22 bases in between. The CDR3 DNA reads TGTGCCACCAGTGGTTCCCCGGGACACTTAGGTGGCTATGGCTACACCTTC. Amino acids: CATSGSPGHLGGYGYTF.

This clone was seen a single time. The sample contains more than one DNA sequence encoding this CDR3. The chain couples TRBV15 to TRBJ1-2; possibly TRBD1 for D (6 bases). Trimming pared 0 bases from V and 4 bases from J, leaving 12 bases between. In germline, CDR1 is LNHNV, CDR2 YYDKDF (reference sequence). The CDR3 contains 15 residues. Here the CDR3 DNA reads TGTGCCACCAGCAGAGATTCACAGGGATCCTATGGCTACACCTTC. It specifies CATSRDSQGSYGYTF.

The chain recombines TRBV7-2 with TRBJ1-3; D is possibly TRBD1 (5 bases). The CDR3 spans 14 residues. Germline V gene sequence: CDR1 SGHTA, CDR2 FQGNSA. The V end was cut by 5 bases, the J end by 8 bases, with 16 bases between. DNA for the CDR3: TGTGCCAGCAGCCCCGGACACGGCTTGGACACCATATATTTT. It is translated as CASSPGHGLDTIYF.

V is TRBV27 and J is TRBJ1-3; no definite D call. The V end was cut by 3 bases, the J end by 2 bases, with 8 bases between. Germline assignment: CDR1 MNHEY and CDR2 SMNVEV (reference sequence). This CDR3 comprises 14 residues. The chain's CDR3 is CASSFFGPGNTIYF. The CDR3 region has the DNA TGTGCCAGCAGTTTCTTCGGTCCTGGAAACACCATATATTTT.

The chain combines TRBV3-1 (or the pseudogene TRBV3-2) with TRBJ1-2, with D possibly TRBD1 on 5 matching bases. CDR3 length: 14 residues. The germline V gene encodes CDR1 LGHDT and CDR2 YNNKEL (reference sequence). V lost 3 bases to trimming and J lost 8 bases, with 16 bases between them. The CDR3 loop reads CASSHHQGRWGYTF. The CDR3 coding sequence is TGTGCCAGCAGCCATCATCAGGGCCGGTGGGGCTACACCTTC.

In regard to this clone: Other DNA sequences in the same sample also yield this CDR3. This chain links TRBV30 with TRBJ1-3, with 7 positions matching TRBD1. Germline V gene data show CDR1 as GTSNPN and CDR2 as SVGIG (reference sequence). V trimming: 2 bases; J trimming: 4 bases; junction bases outside the gene matches: 5. The CDR3 is made up of 14 amino acids. The CDR3 protein is CAWSRDSSGNTIYF. CDR3 sequence (DNA): TGTGCCTGGAGTCGGGACAGTTCGGGAAACACCATATATTTT.

The chain joins TRBV4-2 to TRBJ2-3; 9 bases fit TRBD2. This CDR3 region has 17 residues. Per germline, CDR1 LGHNA and CDR2 YNFKEQ. V shed 2 bases and J 4 bases; nucleotides not matched to a gene: 10. Here the CDR3 reads CASSQSDERGEADTQYF. The CDR3 DNA sequence: TGTGCCAGCAGCCAATCTGATGAGCGGGGGGAGGCAGATACGCAGTATTTT.

V and J are TRBV6-2 or TRBV6-3 and TRBJ2-7, with D tentatively TRBD1 (5 bases). The germline V gene has CDR1 MNHEY and CDR2 SVGEGT. The V end was cut by 2 bases, the J end by 7 bases, with 12 bases between. This CDR3 has 13 amino acids. CDR3 protein: CASSYRGTWEQYF. The CDR3, as DNA: TGTGCCAGCAGTTACAGGGGAACTTGGGAGCAGTACTTC.

This chain uses TRBV5-1 with TRBJ2-7; 7 nucleotides agree with TRBD2. Germline V gene sequence: CDR1 SGHRS, CDR2 YFSETQ. J gave up 1 base and V 1 base, and 8 bases lay outside the gene matches. CDR3 length: 16 amino acids. CDR3 protein: CASSLFSSGVSYEQYF. CDR3 bases: TGCGCCAGCAGCTTGTTTTCCAGCGGGGTTTCCTACGAGCAGTACTTC.

The chain links TRBV5-1 to TRBJ2-5; 9 bases match TRBD1. Trimming at V came to 4 bases and at J to 5 bases, leaving 6 bases not matched to a gene. Germline CDR1 reads SGHRS; CDR2 reads YFSETQ. This CDR3 has 14 residues. CDR3 nucleotides: TGCGCCAGCAGCCGGGACAGGGCCGGGGAGACCCAGTACTTC. This encodes CASSRDRAGETQYF.

The chain joins TRBV6-6 to TRBJ1-5; maybe TRBD1 (6 bases). Trimming removed 5 bases from V and 1 base from J, with 9 bases in between. Looked up from germline, CDR1 is MNHNY and CDR2 is SVGAGI (reference sequence). This CDR3 is 14 amino acids long. The CDR3 nucleotides read TGTGCCAGCAGTAGAGGGGGAAGCAATCAGCCCCAGCATTTT. The encoded protein is CASSRGGSNQPQHF.

The V call is TRBV5-4, the J call TRBJ1-4, with 9 bases fitting TRBD1. Germline V lookup: CDR1 SGHNT, CDR2 YYREEE (reference sequence). Unmatched junction bases numbered 5, after V lost 3 bases and J lost 5 bases. The CDR3 is 15 amino acids. CDR3 coding DNA: TGTGCCAGCAGCTGGGCCGGGACAGGGAATGAAAAACTGTTTTTT. Translation gives CASSWAGTGNEKLFF.

This clone was seen a handful of times. This sequence joins TRBV7-9 and TRBJ1-2; D remains unclear. With 5 bases removed from V and 7 bases from J, the gap between germline ends came to 14 bases. Germline V lookup: CDR1 SEHNR, CDR2 FQNEAQ (reference sequence). The CDR3 totals 13 residues. CDR3 nucleotide sequence: TGTGCCAGCAGCCCCGAGGCGATGGGTGGCTACACCTTC. Translating gives CASSPEAMGGYTF. The entire variable domain, with the rest obtained from reference TRBV7-9 and TRBJ1-2, is as follows: DTGVSQNPRHKITKRGQNVTFRCDPISEHNRLYWYRQTLGQGPEFLTYFQNEAQLEKSRLLSDRFSAERPKGSFSTLEIQRTEQGDSAMYLCASSPEAMGGYTFGSGTRLTVV.

The chain carries TRBV29-1 and TRBJ2-7; D may be TRBD2 (5 bases). This CDR3 comprises 11 residues. Trimming shortened V by 5 bases and J by 6 bases, and 11 bases separated the two germline ends. Germline-derived CDR1 and CDR2 are SQVTM and ANQGSEA. The CDR3 bases are TGCAGCGTTCTAGCTTCCGGCGAGCAGTACTTC. It codes for CSVLASGEQYF.